The 9 T cell receptor beta chains given below trace back to one sample, sequenced in a study of cytomegalovirus exposure and HLA in healthy donors. The PCR used 60 Vbeta and 13 Jbeta primers. TCRdb's table, derived via immunoSEQ multiplex PCR, lists solely in-frame clones and lacks some. The table shows fewer than 350,000 clones, with 85% to 90% occurring only once. Sequenced sample: PBMCs. These receptors originate from a woman aged 18-29 years in good health and CMV-seronegative.

The V and J genes are TRBV5-1 and TRBJ2-1; possibly TRBD2 for D (6 bases). CDR3 length equals 15 residues. Germline CDR1 and CDR2: SGHRS and YFSETQ. V dropped 1 base and J dropped 8 bases, with 16 bases sitting between them. In nucleotides, the CDR3 is TGCGCCAGCAGCTTGACCACTAGCAAGGCGGATGAGCAGTTCTTC. This sequence encodes CASSLTTSKADEQFF. The full variable domain, its missing parts supplied by reference TRBV5-1 and TRBJ2-1, is KAGVTQTPRYLIKTRGQQVTLSCSPISGHRSVSWYQQTPGQGLQFLFEYFSETQRNKGNFPGRFSGRQFSNSRSEMNVSTLELGDSALYLCASSLTTSKADEQFFGPGTRLTVL.

The chain recombines TRBV9 with TRBJ2-1; 11 positions agree with TRBD2. Looked up from germline, CDR1 is SGDLS and CDR2 is YYNGEE. This CDR3 contains 15 residues. V dropped 5 bases and J dropped 10; count of bases not matched to a gene: 11. CDR3 in DNA: TGTGCCAGCAGTGATAGCGGGGGGGTCTCGGGGGAGCAGTTCTTC. Translated: CASSDSGGVSGEQFF.

The chain carries TRBV7-9 and TRBJ1-2; 8 nucleotides line up with TRBD1. The germline V gene encodes CDR1 SEHNR and CDR2 FQNEAQ (reference sequence). Trimming at V came to 4 bases and at J to 6 bases, leaving 4 bases not matched to a gene. CDR3 length equals 13 residues. CDR3 region: CASSSGQGNGYTF. CDR3 bases: TGTGCCAGCAGCTCCGGACAGGGAAATGGCTACACCTTC.

The chain uses TRBV5-1 and TRBJ2-7, with D tentatively TRBD1 (6 bases). CDR1 and CDR2 (germline): SGHRS, YFSETQ. This CDR3 spans 14 amino acids. V gave up 0 bases and J gave up 2 bases, with 9 bases separating them. DNA of the CDR3: TGCGCCAGCAGCTTGGCGGACAGCACCTACGAGCAGTACTTC. Translated: CASSLADSTYEQYF. The full variable domain, in which reference TRBV5-1 and TRBJ2-7 provide the parts outside the CDR3, is KAGVTQTPRYLIKTRGQQVTLSCSPISGHRSVSWYQQTPGQGLQFLFEYFSETQRNKGNFPGRFSGRQFSNSRSEMNVSTLELGDSALYLCASSLADSTYEQYFGPGTRLTVT.

This rearrangement joins TRBV10-2 to TRBJ1-5, with a tentative D call TRBD1 (5 bases). The CDR3 is made up of 15 amino acids. With 6 bases removed from V and 1 base from J, the gap between germline ends came to 13 bases. CDR1 and CDR2 from the germline V gene are WSHSY and SAAADI. CDR3 bases: TGCGCCAGCAGAAAAGGGGTCCTAAGCAATCAGCCCCAGCATTTT. Translated: CASRKGVLSNQPQHF.

This chain links TRBV11-3 with TRBJ2-1; D uncertain. The V gene's germline CDR1 is SGHNT and CDR2 YENEEA. Trimming removed 1 base at V and 8 bases at J, with 6 bases between. The CDR3 covers 12 residues. CDR3 nucleotide sequence: TGTGCCAGCAGCTTAGGGCCGTATGAGCAGTTCTTC. Amino acids: CASSLGPYEQFF.

The V gene is TRBV5-6, the J gene TRBJ1-1; TRBD1 aligns across 10 bases. The CDR3 totals 13 residues. Trimming removed 2 bases from V and 7 bases from J; junction bases left unmatched: 2. Germline CDR1 and CDR2: SGHDT and YYEEEE. The CDR3 reads CASSLGQGVEAFF. The CDR3 nucleotides read TGTGCCAGCAGCTTAGGACAGGGGGTTGAAGCTTTCTTT. Supplemented by reference TRBV5-6 and TRBJ1-1, the full variable domain reads DAGVTQSPTHLIKTRGQQVTLRCSPKSGHDTVSWYQQALGQGPQFIFQYYEEEERQRGNFPDRFSGHQFPNYSSELNVNALLLGDSALYLCASSLGQGVEAFFGQGTRLTVV.

This chain joins TRBV7-2 and TRBJ1-2, with 7 bases identical to TRBD1. The V gene end was trimmed by 7 bases and the J gene end by 5 bases; junction bases not matched to a gene: 10. This CDR3 is 14 amino acids long. Germline loops: CDR1 SGHTA, CDR2 FQGNSA. The CDR3 DNA sequence: TGTGCCAGCACCCTCGACAGGGAAGTTTATGGCTACACCTTC. Its translation: CASTLDREVYGYTF.

V usage is TRBV5-1 and J usage is TRBJ1-1, with 8 positions matching TRBD1. The CDR3 extends over 17 amino acids. V trimming: 2 bases; J trimming: 4 bases; junction bases outside the gene matches: 13. Germline loops: CDR1 SGHRS, CDR2 YFSETQ. The CDR3 DNA sequence: TGCGCCAGCAGCTTTGTACAATCAGGGGGCCTGGCCACTGAAGCTTTCTTT. Protein: CASSFVQSGGLATEAFF.